The T cell receptor beta chain described here comes from a study of blood T cell repertoires in COVID-19. Study as a whole: Spain, Italy and the United States supplied samples that represented acute and convalescent COVID-19. The analysed material was cDNA or gDNA that came from T cells, B-cell-depleted T cells, or PBMCs.

The germline V and J ends were trimmed by 0 bases and 7 bases, with 10 bases remaining between them. CDR1 and CDR2 from the germline V gene are SGHNT and YENEEA. This CDR3 has 13 amino acids. As processed by the authors: Cell counts per sample came from amplifying reference gene primers. TCRdb's table, derived via immunoSEQ multiplex PCR, lists solely in-frame clones and lacks some. The V and J calls and clone size are taken from that table; D and trimming were inferred from the DNA. The sample has 30,000 to 35,000 clones, around 90% seen once. The TCR was taken from a man between 70 and 80 years old with acute or convalescent COVID-19. Sample: peripheral blood. V gene TRBV11-3 combines with J gene TRBJ2-7, with a possible D match to TRBD2 (5 bases). The CDR3 sequence is CASSLDQWREQYF. CDR3 nucleotide sequence: TGTGCCAGCAGCTTAGATCAGTGGAGGGAGCAGTACTTC. Drawing the rest from reference TRBV11-3 and TRBJ2-7, the complete variable domain is EAGVVQSPRYKIIEKKQPVAFWCNPISGHNTLYWYLQNLGQGPELLIRYENEEAVDDSQLPKDRFSAERLKGVDSTLKIQPAELGDSAVYLCASSLDQWREQYFGPGTRLTVT.